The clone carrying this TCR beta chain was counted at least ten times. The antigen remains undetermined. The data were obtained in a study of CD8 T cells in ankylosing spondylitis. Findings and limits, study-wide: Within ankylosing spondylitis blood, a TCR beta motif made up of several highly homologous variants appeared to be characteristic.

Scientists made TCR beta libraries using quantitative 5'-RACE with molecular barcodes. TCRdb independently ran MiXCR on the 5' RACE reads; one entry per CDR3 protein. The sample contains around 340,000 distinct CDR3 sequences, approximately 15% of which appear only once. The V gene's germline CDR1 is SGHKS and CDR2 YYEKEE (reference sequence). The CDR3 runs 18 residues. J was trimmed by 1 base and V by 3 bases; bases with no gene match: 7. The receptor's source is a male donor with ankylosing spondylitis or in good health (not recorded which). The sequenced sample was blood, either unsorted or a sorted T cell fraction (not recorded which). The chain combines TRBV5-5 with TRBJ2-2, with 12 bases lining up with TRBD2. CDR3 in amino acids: CASSSNRLAGVNTGELFF. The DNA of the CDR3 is TGTGCCAGCAGCTCGAACCGACTAGCGGGAGTGAACACCGGGGAGCTGTTTTTT.